This T cell receptor (beta chain) was obtained from a study of PD-1 blockade in classical Hodgkin lymphoma. Study-level results: Nothing has yet pinned down what causes the repertoire differences, possibly disease activity or prior therapy.

Trimming took 3 bases from V and 0 from J; bases not matched to a gene: 2. Germline lookup yields CDR1 SGHRS and CDR2 YFSETQ. This CDR3 spans 14 amino acids. All trial patients relapsed after autologous stem cell transplantation. The CD4+ T cells used were purified from thawed PBMCs through magnetic negative selection. This clone turned up a few times. What it binds is not known. Sequenced by immunoSEQ multiplex PCR; TCRdb stores in-frame clones only, minus some. Counted here are around 34,000 clones, 90% occurring once; the ten biggest clones make up around 0.21%. The sequencing used CD4+ T cells from blood, collected at baseline. The clonotype originates from a human donor with classical Hodgkin lymphoma. The V and J genes are TRBV5-1 and TRBJ1-1; 7 bases are a match to TRBD1. CDR3 protein: CASSWTGVNTEAFF. As DNA, the CDR3 is TGCGCCAGCAGCTGGACAGGAGTGAACACTGAAGCTTTCTTT.